One and the same sample provided the 8 T cell receptor beta chains below, sequenced in a study of cytomegalovirus exposure and HLA in healthy donors (TCRdb year 2017). Libraries were made using the immunoSEQ multiplex PCR assay. The multiplex PCR relied on a mix of 60 forward primers for TCR Vbeta segments and 13 reverse primers for TCR Jbeta segments. This is the immuneACCESS table as TCRdb keeps it, with only in-frame sequences that have V and J called. A part of the clones is gone; compared with another copy, unresolved V genes explain less than half, and the rest is unexplained. The sample table contains about 150,000 clones; only one count was recorded for 75% to 90% of them. The ten largest clonotypes hold around 2.3% of the sample. Sequencing was done on a sample of PBMCs. These receptors all stem from a male donor in good health and CMV-seronegative.

The CDR3 is CASSLAPQGSATNEKLFF. CDR3 coding DNA: TGCGCCAGCAGCTTGGCCCCCCAGGGGTCTGCAACTAATGAAAAACTGTTTTTT. This chain connects TRBV5-1 to TRBJ1-4, with TRBD1 as a possible D gene (6 bases). Trimming stripped 0 bases from V and 0 bases from J, with 15 bases between. The CDR3 is 18 amino acids. From germline, CDR1 is SGHRS and CDR2 YFSETQ.

The chain uses TRBV19 and TRBJ2-1; 9 bases fit TRBD2. The V gene end was trimmed by 3 bases and the J gene end by 4 bases; junction bases not matched to a gene: 4. The CDR3 has 15 amino acids. In germline, CDR1 is LNHDA, CDR2 SQIVND (reference sequence). Written as DNA, the CDR3 is TGTGCCAGTAGTATTTTCAGCGGGGGGTACAATGAGCAGTTCTTC. It translates to CASSIFSGGYNEQFF.

A single count supports this clone. The chain has TRBV10-2 and TRBJ2-7; 9 bases match TRBD1. CDR1 is WSHSY and CDR2 is SAAADI in the germline V gene. V shed 5 bases and J 4 bases; nucleotides not matched to a gene: 6. CDR3 length: 14 residues. The CDR3 sequence: CASSRDRELYEQYF. CDR3 coding DNA: TGCGCCAGCAGTAGGGACAGGGAATTATACGAGCAGTACTTC.

The chain uses TRBV29-1 and TRBJ2-7; 7 nucleotides line up with TRBD1. V was clipped by 5 bases and J by 2 bases; unmatched bases: 9. CDR3 length equals 14 residues. Germline lookup yields CDR1 SQVTM and CDR2 ANQGSEA. CDR3 protein: CSVLGRQGTYEQYF. The CDR3 coding sequence is TGCAGCGTTCTCGGAAGACAGGGCACCTACGAGCAGTACTTC.

The chain carries TRBV5-1 and TRBJ1-1; D uncertain. CDR3 length: 14 residues. Germline-derived CDR1 and CDR2 are SGHRS and YFSETQ. The V and J ends lost 4 bases and 1 base respectively, with 11 bases between them. The CDR3, as DNA: TGCGCCAGCAGCCCGCGGGCGGAGAACACTGAAGCTTTCTTT. The encoded protein is CASSPRAENTEAFF. Full variable domain (outside the CDR3, taken from reference TRBV5-1 and TRBJ1-1): KAGVTQTPRYLIKTRGQQVTLSCSPISGHRSVSWYQQTPGQGLQFLFEYFSETQRNKGNFPGRFSGRQFSNSRSEMNVSTLELGDSALYLCASSPRAENTEAFFGQGTRLTVV.

In DNA form, the CDR3 reads TGCGCCAGCAGCCAAGTCATAACTAACTCCTACGAGCAGTACTTC. Protein sequence: CASSQVITNSYEQYF. The chain is built from TRBV4-3 and TRBJ2-7; D is unresolved. The germline V and J ends were trimmed by 1 base and 0 bases, with 10 bases remaining between them. The CDR3 has 15 amino acids. CDR1 is LGHNA and CDR2 is YSLEER in the germline V gene.

V and J are TRBV5-4 and TRBJ2-1, with TRBD1 identical over 8 bases. The CDR3 spans 14 residues. From germline, CDR1 is SGHNT and CDR2 YYREEE (reference sequence). With V trimmed by 3 bases and J by 8 bases, 7 bases remained unmatched. CDR3 protein: CASSSPDRVHEQFF. In DNA form, the CDR3 reads TGTGCCAGCAGCTCCCCGGACAGGGTCCATGAGCAGTTCTTC. The whole variable domain, filled in from reference TRBV5-4 and TRBJ2-1, reads ETGVTQSPTHLIKTRGQQVTLRCSSQSGHNTVSWYQQALGQGPQFIFQYYREEENGRGNFPPRFSGLQFPNYSSELNVNALELDDSALYLCASSSPDRVHEQFFGPGTRLTVL.

The chain couples TRBV5-8 to TRBJ1-4; D not resolved. Between the trimmed V and J ends, which lost 0 bases and 10 bases, there was a span of 10 bases. CDR3 length: 13 residues. Germline CDR1 reads SGHTS; CDR2 reads YDEGEE. CDR3 amino acids: CASSLGSGRKLFF. The CDR3 DNA reads TGTGCCAGCAGCTTGGGCTCAGGTCGAAAACTGTTTTTT. The whole variable domain, remainder taken from reference TRBV5-8 and TRBJ1-4, is EAGVTQSPTHLIKTRGQQATLRCSPISGHTSVYWYQQALGLGLQFLLWYDEGEERNRGNFPPRFSGRQFPNYSSELNVNALELEDSALYLCASSLGSGRKLFFGSGTQLSVL.